The 5 T cell receptor beta chains in this list originate from one sample, sequenced in a study of blood T cell repertoires in COVID-19. Clones were read by immunoSEQ multiplex PCR, and TCRdb kept only the in-frame ones, dropping some. The table shows 200,000 to 300,000 clones, with about nine tenths occurring only once. Sequenced material: peripheral blood. Every receptor here comes from a woman between 40 and 50 years old with acute or convalescent COVID-19.

The chain joins TRBV7-2 to TRBJ1-2; D gene ambiguous. CDR3 length: 13 amino acids. Germline-derived CDR1 and CDR2 are SGHTA and FQGNSA. Trimming removed 3 bases from V and 1 base from J, with 6 bases in between. CDR3: CASSFDINYGYTF. The CDR3 DNA follows: TGTGCCAGCAGCTTTGACATTAACTATGGCTACACCTTC.

V is TRBV4-2 and J is TRBJ1-1; a possible D gene is TRBD1 (6 bases). Deletions cut 1 base from V and 2 bases from J, with 11 bases between. CDR1 LGHNA and CDR2 YNFKEQ come from the germline V gene. The CDR3 runs 15 residues. CDR3 bases: TGTGCCAGCAGCCAAGTCCTAGGGGGAAACACTGAAGCTTTCTTT. It is translated as CASSQVLGGNTEAFF.

The chain is built from TRBV11-2 and TRBJ1-2; D call uncertain. Germline V gene data show CDR1 as SGHAT and CDR2 as FQNNGV. V dropped 6 bases and J dropped 3 bases, with 17 bases sitting between them. The CDR3 runs 15 residues. CDR3 sequence: CASSRYPGGDYGYTF. The CDR3 DNA is TGTGCCAGCAGTCGATACCCAGGAGGCGACTATGGCTACACCTTC. Full variable domain (remainder filled in from reference TRBV11-2 and TRBJ1-2): EAGVAQSPRYKIIEKRQSVAFWCNPISGHATLYWYQQILGQGPKLLIQFQNNGVVDDSQLPKDRFSAERLKGVDSTLKIQPAKLEDSAVYLCASSRYPGGDYGYTFGSGTRLTVV.

CDR3 nucleotide sequence: TGTGCCAGCAGCTTAACGGGGGGATACACAGATACGCAGTATTTT. Its translation is CASSLTGGYTDTQYF. The J gene is TRBJ2-3, the V gene TRBV11-2, with 7 bases lining up with TRBD2. Germline V gene sequence: CDR1 SGHAT, CDR2 FQNNGV. The trim removed 2 bases at V and 2 bases at J, leaving 4 bases unmatched. The CDR3 runs to 15 residues.

The J gene is TRBJ1-5, the V gene TRBV18; D is possibly TRBD1 (6 bases). CDR3 size: 17 residues. Germline CDR1 KGHSH, CDR2 LQKENI. V was shortened by 3 bases and J by 0 bases, with 15 bases between the two germline ends. The CDR3 DNA follows: TGTGCCAGCTCACCCCTACCTACAGGGTATAGCAATCAGCCCCAGCATTTT. Residues: CASSPLPTGYSNQPQHF.